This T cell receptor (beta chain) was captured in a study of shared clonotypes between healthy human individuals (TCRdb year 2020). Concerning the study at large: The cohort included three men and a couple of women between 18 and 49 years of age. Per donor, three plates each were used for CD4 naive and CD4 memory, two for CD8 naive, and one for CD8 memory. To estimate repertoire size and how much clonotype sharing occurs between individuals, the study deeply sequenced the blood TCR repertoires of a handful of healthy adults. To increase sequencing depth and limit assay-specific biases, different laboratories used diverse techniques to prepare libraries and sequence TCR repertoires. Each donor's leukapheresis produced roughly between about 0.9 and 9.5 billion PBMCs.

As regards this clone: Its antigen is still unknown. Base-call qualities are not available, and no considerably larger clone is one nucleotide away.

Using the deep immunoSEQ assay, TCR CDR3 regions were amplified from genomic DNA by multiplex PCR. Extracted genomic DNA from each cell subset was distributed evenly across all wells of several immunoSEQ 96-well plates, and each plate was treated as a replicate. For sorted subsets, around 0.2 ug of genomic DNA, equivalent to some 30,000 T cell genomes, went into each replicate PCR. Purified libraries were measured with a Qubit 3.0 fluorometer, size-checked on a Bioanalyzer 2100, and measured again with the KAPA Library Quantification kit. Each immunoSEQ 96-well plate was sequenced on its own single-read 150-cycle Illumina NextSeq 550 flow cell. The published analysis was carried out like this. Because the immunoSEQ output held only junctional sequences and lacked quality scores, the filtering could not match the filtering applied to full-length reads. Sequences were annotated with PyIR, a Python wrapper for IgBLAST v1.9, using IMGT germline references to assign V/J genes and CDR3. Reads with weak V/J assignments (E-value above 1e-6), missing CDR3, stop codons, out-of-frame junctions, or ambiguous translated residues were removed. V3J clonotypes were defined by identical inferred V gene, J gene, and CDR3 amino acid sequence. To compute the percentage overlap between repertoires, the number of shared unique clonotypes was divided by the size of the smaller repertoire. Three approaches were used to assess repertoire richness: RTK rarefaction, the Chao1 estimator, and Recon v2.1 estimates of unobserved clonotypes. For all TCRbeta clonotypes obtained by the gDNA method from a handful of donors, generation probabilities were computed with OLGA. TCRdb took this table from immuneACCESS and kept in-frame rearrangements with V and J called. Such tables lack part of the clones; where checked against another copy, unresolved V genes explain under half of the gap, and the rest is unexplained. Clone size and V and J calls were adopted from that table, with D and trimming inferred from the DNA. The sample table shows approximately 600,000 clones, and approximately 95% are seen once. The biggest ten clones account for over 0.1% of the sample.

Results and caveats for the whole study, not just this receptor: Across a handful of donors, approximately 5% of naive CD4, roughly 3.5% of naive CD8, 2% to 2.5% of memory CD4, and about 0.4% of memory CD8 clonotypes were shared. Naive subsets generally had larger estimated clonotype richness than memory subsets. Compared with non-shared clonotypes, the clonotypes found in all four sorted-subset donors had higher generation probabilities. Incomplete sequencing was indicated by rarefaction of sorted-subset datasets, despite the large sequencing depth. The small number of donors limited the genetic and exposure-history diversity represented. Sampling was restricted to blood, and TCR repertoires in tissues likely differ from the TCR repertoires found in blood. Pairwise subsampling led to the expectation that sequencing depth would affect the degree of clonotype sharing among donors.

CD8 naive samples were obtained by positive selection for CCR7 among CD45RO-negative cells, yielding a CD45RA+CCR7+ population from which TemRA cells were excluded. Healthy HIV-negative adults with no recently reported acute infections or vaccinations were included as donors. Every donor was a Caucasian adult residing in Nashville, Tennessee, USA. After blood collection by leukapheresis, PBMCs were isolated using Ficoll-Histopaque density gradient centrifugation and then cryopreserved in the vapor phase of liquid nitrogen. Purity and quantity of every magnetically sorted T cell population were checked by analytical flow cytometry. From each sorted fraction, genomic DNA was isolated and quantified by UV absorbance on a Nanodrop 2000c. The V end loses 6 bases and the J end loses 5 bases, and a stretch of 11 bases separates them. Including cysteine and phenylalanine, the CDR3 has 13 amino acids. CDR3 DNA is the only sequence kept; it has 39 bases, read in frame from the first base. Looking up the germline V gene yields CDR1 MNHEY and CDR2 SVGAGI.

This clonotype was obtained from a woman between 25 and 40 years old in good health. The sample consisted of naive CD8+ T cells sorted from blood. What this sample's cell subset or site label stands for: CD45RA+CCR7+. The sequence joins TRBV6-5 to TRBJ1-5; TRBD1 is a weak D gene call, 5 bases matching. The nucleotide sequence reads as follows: TGTGCCAGCAGAGGGCTGGGGGATCAGCCCCAGCATTTT. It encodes CASRGLGDQPQHF.